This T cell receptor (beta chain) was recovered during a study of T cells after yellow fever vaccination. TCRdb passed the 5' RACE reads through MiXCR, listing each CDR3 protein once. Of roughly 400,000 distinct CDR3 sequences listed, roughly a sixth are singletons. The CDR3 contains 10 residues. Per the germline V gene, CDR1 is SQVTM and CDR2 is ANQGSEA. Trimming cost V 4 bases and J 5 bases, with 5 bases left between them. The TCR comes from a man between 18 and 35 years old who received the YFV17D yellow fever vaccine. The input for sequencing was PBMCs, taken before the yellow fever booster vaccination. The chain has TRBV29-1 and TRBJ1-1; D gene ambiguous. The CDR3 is CSVGRTEAFF. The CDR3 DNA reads TGCAGCGTTGGGAGGACTGAAGCTTTCTTT.